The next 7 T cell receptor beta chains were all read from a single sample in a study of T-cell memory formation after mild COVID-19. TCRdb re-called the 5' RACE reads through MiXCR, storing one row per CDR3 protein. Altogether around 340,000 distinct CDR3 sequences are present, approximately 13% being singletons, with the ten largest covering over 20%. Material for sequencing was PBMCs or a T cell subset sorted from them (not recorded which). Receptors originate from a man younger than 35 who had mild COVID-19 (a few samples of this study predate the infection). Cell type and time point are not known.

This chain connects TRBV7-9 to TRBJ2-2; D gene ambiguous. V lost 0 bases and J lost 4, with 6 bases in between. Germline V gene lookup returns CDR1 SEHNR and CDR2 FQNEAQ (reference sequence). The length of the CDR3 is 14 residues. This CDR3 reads CASSLASFTGELFF. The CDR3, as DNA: TGTGCCAGCAGCTTAGCGTCTTTCACCGGGGAGCTGTTTTTT. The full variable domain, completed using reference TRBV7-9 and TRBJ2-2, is DTGVSQNPRHKITKRGQNVTFRCDPISEHNRLYWYRQTLGQGPEFLTYFQNEAQLEKSRLLSDRFSAERPKGSFSTLEIQRTEQGDSAMYLCASSLASFTGELFFGEGSRLTVL.

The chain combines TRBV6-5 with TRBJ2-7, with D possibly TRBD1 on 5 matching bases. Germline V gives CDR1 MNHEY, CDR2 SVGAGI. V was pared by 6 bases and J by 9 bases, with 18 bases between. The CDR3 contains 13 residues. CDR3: CASSSGAFDRQYV. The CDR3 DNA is TGTGCCAGCAGCTCGGGCGCGTTCGACAGGCAGTACGTC.

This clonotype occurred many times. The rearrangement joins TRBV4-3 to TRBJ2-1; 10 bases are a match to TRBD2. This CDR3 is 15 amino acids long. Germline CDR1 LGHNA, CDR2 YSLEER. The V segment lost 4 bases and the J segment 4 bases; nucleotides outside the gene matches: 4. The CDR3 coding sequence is TGCGCCAGCAGCCCTGGGACTAGCGCGTACAATGAGCAGTTCTTC. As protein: CASSPGTSAYNEQFF.

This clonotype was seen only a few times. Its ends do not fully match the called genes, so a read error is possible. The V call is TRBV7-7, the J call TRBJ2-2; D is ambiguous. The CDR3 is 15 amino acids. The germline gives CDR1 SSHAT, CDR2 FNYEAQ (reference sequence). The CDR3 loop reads CASSLAYRNTGELFF. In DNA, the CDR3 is TGTGCTAGCAGCTTAGCATACAGGAACACCGGGGAGCTGTTTTTT.

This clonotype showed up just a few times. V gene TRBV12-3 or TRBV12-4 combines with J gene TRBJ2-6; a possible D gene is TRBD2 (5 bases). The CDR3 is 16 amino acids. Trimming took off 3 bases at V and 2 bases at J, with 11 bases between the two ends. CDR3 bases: TGTGCCAGCAGTTTTCGGGGTATTACTGGGGCCAACGTCCTGACTTTC. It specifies CASSFRGITGANVLTF.

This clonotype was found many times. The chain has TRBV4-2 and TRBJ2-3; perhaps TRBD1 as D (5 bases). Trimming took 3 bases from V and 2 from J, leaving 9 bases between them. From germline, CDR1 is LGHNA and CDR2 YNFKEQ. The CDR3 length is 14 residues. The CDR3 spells CASSHYRHTDTQYF. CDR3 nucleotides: TGTGCCAGCAGCCACTACAGGCACACAGATACGCAGTATTTT.

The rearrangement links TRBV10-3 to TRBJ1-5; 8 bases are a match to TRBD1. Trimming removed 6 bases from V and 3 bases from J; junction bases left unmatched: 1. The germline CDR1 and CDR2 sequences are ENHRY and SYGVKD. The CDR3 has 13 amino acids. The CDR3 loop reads CAIRGQANQPQHF. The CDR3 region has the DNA TGTGCCATCAGGGGACAGGCCAATCAGCCCCAGCATTTT.